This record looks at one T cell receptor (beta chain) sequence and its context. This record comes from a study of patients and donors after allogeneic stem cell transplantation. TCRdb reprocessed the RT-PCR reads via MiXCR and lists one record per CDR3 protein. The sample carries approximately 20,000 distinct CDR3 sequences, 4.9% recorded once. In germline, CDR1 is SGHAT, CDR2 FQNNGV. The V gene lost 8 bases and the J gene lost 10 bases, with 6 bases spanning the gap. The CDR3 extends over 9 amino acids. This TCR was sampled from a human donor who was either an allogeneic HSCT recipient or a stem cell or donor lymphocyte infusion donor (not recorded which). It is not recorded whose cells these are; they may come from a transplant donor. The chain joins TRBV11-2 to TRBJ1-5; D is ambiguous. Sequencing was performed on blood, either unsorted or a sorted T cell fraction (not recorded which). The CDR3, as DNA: TGTGCCAGCGGAGCACCCCAGCATTTT. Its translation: CASGAPQHF.